This entry lists 31 T cell receptor beta chains sequenced from one sample in a study of persistence of HIV-infected CD4 T cells. The stimulus was an HIV-1 Gag 15-mer peptide pool, around 1.1 ug/peptide/mL. CD40L-negative CD69-negative CD45RO-high memory CD4+ T cells were sorted as populations depleted of antigen-responding cells. Antigens for these TCRs are unknown. This was the immunoSEQ version 4 assay in survey mode. Produced via immunoSEQ multiplex PCR; TCRdb's table is partial and in-frame only. The sample has about 39,000 clones; approximately 81% are singletons. This specimen consisted of cultured CD4+ T cells from PBMCs, obtained from a patient who received antiretroviral therapy. The receptor source for this set is an adult with HIV. The donor label of this sample is uncertain.

The rearrangement uses TRBV20-1 and TRBJ1-4, with a tentative D call TRBD1 (6 bases). Germline CDR1 DFQATT, CDR2 SNEGSKA (reference sequence). CDR3 length equals 11 residues. The DNA of the CDR3 is TGCAGCGGGGGGGCAGCCGAAAAACTGTTTTTT. This codes for CSGGAAEKLFF.

The rearrangement joins TRBV18 to TRBJ1-1, with 7 bases matching TRBD1. Germline loops: CDR1 KGHSH, CDR2 LQKENI. V trimming: 4 bases; J trimming: 3 bases; junction bases outside the gene matches: 2. This CDR3 comprises 13 residues. The CDR3 loop is CASSRGQDTEAFF. Here the CDR3 DNA reads TGTGCCAGCTCACGCGGACAGGACACTGAAGCTTTCTTT. The variable domain in full, completed from reference TRBV18 and TRBJ1-1, reads NAGVMQNPRHLVRRRGQEARLRCSPMKGHSHVYWYRQLPEEGLKFMVYLQKENIIDESGMPKERFSAEFPKEGPSILRIQQVVRGDSAAYFCASSRGQDTEAFFGQGTRLTVV.

The CDR3 sequence is CASSEIGTYEQYF. The CDR3 coding sequence is TGTGCCAGCAGTGAGATAGGGACCTACGAGCAGTACTTC. J is TRBJ2-7 and V is TRBV2, with unresolved D. Germline V gene sequence: CDR1 SNHLY, CDR2 FYNNEI. This CDR3 region has 13 residues. Trimming cost V 3 bases and J 2 bases, with 8 bases left between them.

The chain couples TRBV27 to TRBJ1-2; 9 bases are a match to TRBD1. Germline CDR1 MNHEY, CDR2 SMNVEV (reference sequence). With 2 bases clipped from V and 8 bases from J, the junction kept 9 bases outside the gene matches. The CDR3 loop spans 15 amino acids. The CDR3 sequence: CASSLENRGLGGYTF. DNA of the CDR3: TGTGCCAGCAGTTTAGAGAACAGGGGGCTGGGCGGCTACACCTTC.

The chain links TRBV5-1 to TRBJ2-6, with D possibly TRBD1 on 6 matching bases. The CDR3 covers 16 residues. From germline, CDR1 is SGHRS and CDR2 YFSETQ. V lost 4 bases and J 0 bases, leaving 11 bases between the germline ends. CDR3 sequence (DNA): TGCGCCAGCAGCACAGGGACACACTCTGGGGCCAACGTCCTGACTTTC. This encodes CASSTGTHSGANVLTF.

The chain joins TRBV3-1 (or the pseudogene TRBV3-2) to TRBJ2-2; 7 positions agree with TRBD1. Trimming removed 2 bases from V and 6 bases from J; junction bases left unmatched: 3. This CDR3 contains 14 residues. In germline, CDR1 is LGHDT, CDR2 YNNKEL (reference sequence). CDR3 nucleotide sequence: TGTGCCAGCAGCCAAAGACAGGGCCCCGGGGAGCTGTTTTTT. This codes for CASSQRQGPGELFF.

This chain uses TRBV21-1 with TRBJ1-5; the tabulated D call, TRBD1, remains unverified against the DNA. TRBV21-1 corresponds to a pseudogene. The CDR3 loop spans 13 amino acids. The CDR3 DNA reads as TGTGCCAGCAGCACCAGGGGGGATCAGCCCCAGCATTTT. Its translation: CASSTRGDQPQHF.

The V gene is TRBV29-1, the J gene TRBJ2-1; 9 bases match TRBD1. The germline CDR1 and CDR2 sequences are SQVTM and ANQGSEA. J was trimmed by 3 bases and V by 8 bases; bases with no gene match: 5. There are 13 residues in the CDR3. The CDR3 region is CSFRDRDYNEQFF. As DNA, the CDR3 is TGCAGCTTCCGGGACAGGGACTACAATGAGCAGTTCTTC.

The rearrangement links TRBV9 to TRBJ2-1; the D gene could be TRBD1 or TRBD2 (6 bases each). The CDR3 is 15 amino acids. CDR1 is SGDLS and CDR2 is YYNGEE in the germline V gene. V was clipped by 2 bases and J by 6 bases, with 15 bases between them. CDR3 nucleotide sequence: TGTGCCAGCAGCGTCGGGGACAAGGGAGGCAATGAGCAGTTCTTC. This codes for CASSVGDKGGNEQFF.

The rearrangement joins TRBV12-3 or TRBV12-4 to TRBJ2-7; D not certain. V lost 7 bases and J lost 5, with 12 bases in between. This CDR3 is built from 12 residues. The CDR3 spells CASNLGLNEQYF. CDR3 sequence (DNA): TGTGCCAGCAATCTAGGATTAAACGAGCAGTACTTC.

The chain is built from TRBV19 and TRBJ1-5; D gene ambiguous. The V end lost 6 bases, the J end lost 1 base, and 10 bases lay between the germline ends. This CDR3 has 14 residues. Germline CDR1 is LNHDA and CDR2 is SQIVND (reference sequence). CDR3 in DNA: TGTGCCAGTAGCAAATATAGGAGCAATCAGCCCCAGCATTTT. This translates into CASSKYRSNQPQHF. Full variable domain (remainder filled in from reference TRBV19 and TRBJ1-5): DGGITQSPKYLFRKEGQNVTLSCEQNLNHDAMYWYRQDPGQGLRLIYYSQIVNDFQKGDIAEGYSVSREKKESFPLTVTSAQKNPTAFYLCASSKYRSNQPQHFGDGTRLSIL.

The chain employs TRBV30 and TRBJ2-6, with a possible D match to TRBD2 (6 bases). Germline CDR1 GTSNPN, CDR2 SVGIG (reference sequence). V lost 4 bases, J lost 0 bases, and 10 bases lay in between. CDR3 length equals 15 residues. The CDR3 here is CAWNPGGSGANVLTF. For the CDR3, the DNA is TGTGCCTGGAACCCCGGGGGCTCTGGGGCCAACGTCCTGACTTTC.

The chain has TRBV9 and TRBJ1-1; D is perhaps TRBD1 (5 bases). The CDR3 sequence is 15 residues long. Trimming pared 0 bases from V and 1 base from J, leaving 10 bases between. Germline CDR1 reads SGDLS; CDR2 reads YYNGEE. Here the CDR3 reads CASSVGQGGNTEAFF. DNA of the CDR3: TGTGCCAGCAGCGTAGGGCAGGGAGGGAACACTGAAGCTTTCTTT.

The rearrangement joins TRBV7-2 to TRBJ2-3; 9 positions agree with TRBD1. Trimming took 4 bases from V and 3 from J; bases not matched to a gene: 8. The CDR3 length is 16 residues. Germline V gene data show CDR1 as SGHTA and CDR2 as FQGNSA. The CDR3 DNA sequence: TGTGCCAGCAGCTCCCGGGACAGGGTAGGGACAGATACGCAGTATTTT. This encodes CASSSRDRVGTDTQYF. The variable domain in full, completed from reference TRBV7-2 and TRBJ2-3, reads GAGVSQSPSNKVTEKGKDVELRCDPISGHTALYWYRQSLGQGLEFLIYFQGNSAPDKSGLPSDRFSAERTGGSVSTLTIQRTQQEDSAVYLCASSSRDRVGTDTQYFGPGTRLTVL.

Here the CDR3 reads CASSESGPITGELFF. CDR3 in DNA: TGTGCCAGCAGCGAGAGCGGCCCGATCACCGGGGAGCTGTTTTTT. This rearrangement joins TRBV7-2 to TRBJ2-2, with a tentative D call TRBD2 (5 bases). Trimming stripped 5 bases from V and 4 bases from J, with 14 bases between. Germline V gives CDR1 SGHTA, CDR2 FQGNSA. This CDR3 is built from 15 residues.

The CDR3 protein is CASIGGGVEAFF. CDR3 DNA sequence: TGTGCCAGCATAGGTGGGGGAGTTGAAGCTTTCTTT. The chain is built from TRBV6-5 and TRBJ1-1, with a weak D call TRBD1 (5 bases). Germline values: CDR1 MNHEY, CDR2 SVGAGI. CDR3 length: 12 amino acids. V was trimmed by 7 bases and J by 7 bases, leaving 13 bases between them.

V is TRBV5-8 and J is TRBJ2-4, with D unresolved. Germline CDR1 reads SGHTS; CDR2 reads YDEGEE. V was cut by 9 bases and J by 0 bases, with 16 bases left in between. This CDR3 region has 15 residues. CDR3: CANLTGLVAKNIQYF. The CDR3 nucleotides read TGTGCCAACCTTACCGGGCTAGTAGCCAAAAACATTCAGTACTTC.

This chain joins TRBV9 and TRBJ1-3, with 7 bases fitting TRBD1. Germline V CDR1 and CDR2: SGDLS, YYNGEE. V lost 0 bases, J lost 2 bases, and 8 bases stayed unmatched. This CDR3 comprises 17 residues. The CDR3 protein is CASSVDLGGQPGNTIYF. In DNA, the CDR3 is TGTGCCAGCAGCGTAGACTTGGGGGGACAGCCTGGAAACACCATATATTTT.

The chain employs TRBV5-5 and TRBJ1-2, with 8 bases aligning to TRBD1. Trimming took 0 bases from V and 4 from J; bases not matched to a gene: 11. The CDR3 totals 17 residues. The germline gives CDR1 SGHKS, CDR2 YYEKEE (reference sequence). CDR3: CASSLVVGQGLRYGYTF. The DNA for the CDR3 is TGTGCCAGCAGCTTGGTCGTCGGACAGGGTTTGCGCTATGGCTACACCTTC.

Only a few counts were recorded for this clone. V gene TRBV6-1 combines with J gene TRBJ2-5; 7 nucleotides align to TRBD1. The CDR3 runs 16 residues. V was clipped by 2 bases and J by 5 bases; unmatched bases: 11. Germline CDR1 reads MNHNS; CDR2 reads SASEGT. In DNA, the CDR3 is TGTGCCAGCAGTGAAATAGGGGGCGCGATTCTGGAGACCCAGTACTTC. Protein sequence: CASSEIGGAILETQYF.

The CDR3, as DNA: TGTGCCACCAGCAGAGAGGCTACTCCTTACGAGCAGTACTTC. This translates into CATSREATPYEQYF. The rearrangement links TRBV15 to TRBJ2-7; D gene uncertain. The germline V and J ends were trimmed by 0 bases and 4 bases, with 10 bases remaining between them. This CDR3 is built from 14 residues. From germline, CDR1 is LNHNV and CDR2 YYDKDF (reference sequence).

The rearrangement uses TRBV5-1 and TRBJ2-5; the D is unclear. This CDR3 has 11 amino acids. The V end lost 1 base, the J end lost 4 bases, and 2 bases lay between the germline ends. Germline CDR1 reads SGHRS; CDR2 reads YFSETQ. The CDR3 region has the DNA TGCGCCAGCAGCTTGTCAGAGACCCAGTACTTC. Translated, it gives CASSLSETQYF.

V usage is TRBV10-3 and J usage is TRBJ1-6; 9 positions match TRBD1. Germline V CDR1 and CDR2: ENHRY, SYGVKD. V lost 0 bases to trimming and J lost 7 bases; unmatched junction nucleotides: 7. The CDR3 length is 17 residues. As DNA, the CDR3 is TGTGCCATCAGTGAGTCGGGTCGGGACAGGGTCAATTCACCCCTCCACTTT. Protein sequence: CAISESGRDRVNSPLHF.

This chain uses TRBV6-1 with TRBJ1-6; no clear D gene. The CDR3 length is 13 residues. CDR1 is MNHNS, CDR2 SASEGT, per germline. V lost 2 bases to trimming and J lost 11 bases, with 10 bases between them. CDR3 sequence: CASSELAVPPLHF. CDR3 nucleotide sequence: TGTGCCAGCAGTGAATTAGCGGTCCCACCCCTCCACTTT.

This clone is a singleton in its sample. V is TRBV24-1 and J is TRBJ2-4; 8 bases map to TRBD1. Germline assignment: CDR1 KGHDR and CDR2 SFDVKD. J was trimmed by 3 bases and V by 4 bases; bases with no gene match: 10. This CDR3 contains 17 residues. The CDR3: CATSERGQGAVKNIQYF. Written as DNA, the CDR3 is TGTGCCACCAGTGAACGCGGACAGGGCGCTGTCAAAAACATTCAGTACTTC.

The CDR3 coding sequence is TGTGCCAGCAGCCAAGGTAGCGGGGGGGCCTATGAGCAGTTCTTC. It is translated as CASSQGSGGAYEQFF. The chain has TRBV3-1 (or the pseudogene TRBV3-2) and TRBJ2-1, with TRBD2 matching 11 bases. Germline values: CDR1 LGHDT, CDR2 YNNKEL (reference sequence). The junction had 4 bases not matched to a gene; V was cut back by 1 base and J by 8 bases. This CDR3 has 15 residues.

This sequence joins TRBV7-2 and TRBJ1-5; no definite D call. V shed 5 bases and J shed 1 base, with 12 bases lying between them. The CDR3 totals 15 residues. The germline V gene encodes CDR1 SGHTA and CDR2 FQGNSA. Here the CDR3 reads CASSPRTGSNQPQHF. DNA for the CDR3: TGTGCCAGCAGCCCTAGGACTGGGAGCAATCAGCCCCAGCATTTT.

In this sample, this clone turned up once. The V gene is TRBV5-1, the J gene TRBJ2-1; 8 positions agree with TRBD2. Trimming cost V 5 bases and J 3 bases; bases outside gene matches: 13. Germline V gives CDR1 SGHRS, CDR2 YFSETQ. CDR3 length: 17 residues. The chain's CDR3 is CASRGEGLAGNYNEQFF. The CDR3 DNA follows: TGCGCCAGCAGAGGGGAAGGCCTAGCGGGCAACTACAATGAGCAGTTCTTC.

This clone has just one count. This chain links TRBV10-3 with TRBJ2-5; maybe TRBD1 (6 bases). V lost 4 bases and J lost 5, with 20 bases in between. The CDR3 spans 16 residues. Per the germline V gene, CDR1 is ENHRY and CDR2 is SYGVKD. The CDR3 spells CAISGQGQLWGETQYF. The CDR3 DNA is TGTGCCATCAGTGGCCAAGGACAGCTCTGGGGGGAGACCCAGTACTTC.

The chain has TRBV7-2 and TRBJ2-7; 9 nucleotides line up with TRBD1. J was trimmed by 6 bases and V by 5 bases; bases with no gene match: 8. This CDR3 has 14 residues. Germline V gives CDR1 SGHTA, CDR2 FQGNSA. Here the CDR3 DNA reads TGTGCCAGCAGCGGACAGGGGTTTGATGGCGAGCAGTACTTC. Translated: CASSGQGFDGEQYF.

V is TRBV7-9 and J is TRBJ1-1, with D possibly matching TRBD1 (6 bases). The CDR3 consists of 13 residues. Germline CDR1 reads SEHNR; CDR2 reads FQNEAQ (reference sequence). V lost 5 bases to trimming and J lost 7 bases, with 14 bases between them. CDR3 amino acids: CASSPRGQGEAFF. DNA for the CDR3: TGTGCCAGCAGCCCACGGGGGCAAGGTGAAGCTTTCTTT.